The clone carrying this TCR beta chain has more than one count but fewer than ten. The antigen remains unidentified. This entry comes from a study of T-cell memory formation after mild COVID-19. Study context: The TCR clusters were mostly specific to one donor.

Regarding the study as a whole: Clones which contracted sat mainly in CM and EM if CD4+, and in EMRA if CD8+. A subset of responding clones appeared in pre-infection memory, suggesting cross-reactive memory joined. Nothing showed for sure that second-wave clones peaking on day 37 were SARS-CoV-2 specific.

In TCRdb, the 5' RACE reads were re-called with MiXCR into one record per CDR3 protein. The data hold 130,000 to 150,000 distinct CDR3 sequences, with 15% to 20% observed a single time. The receptor was derived from an adult woman who had mild COVID-19 (a few samples of this study predate the infection). Cell type and time point are not known. Sequencing used PBMCs or a T cell subset sorted from them (not recorded which).

CDR3 DNA: TGTGCCAGCAGTGTACACGGAGCTAACTATGGCTACACCTTC. It encodes CASSVHGANYGYTF. The chain carries TRBV2 and TRBJ1-2, with unresolved D. The CDR3 length is 14 residues. From germline, CDR1 is SNHLY and CDR2 FYNNEI. V was trimmed by 4 bases and J by 0 bases, leaving 9 bases between them.